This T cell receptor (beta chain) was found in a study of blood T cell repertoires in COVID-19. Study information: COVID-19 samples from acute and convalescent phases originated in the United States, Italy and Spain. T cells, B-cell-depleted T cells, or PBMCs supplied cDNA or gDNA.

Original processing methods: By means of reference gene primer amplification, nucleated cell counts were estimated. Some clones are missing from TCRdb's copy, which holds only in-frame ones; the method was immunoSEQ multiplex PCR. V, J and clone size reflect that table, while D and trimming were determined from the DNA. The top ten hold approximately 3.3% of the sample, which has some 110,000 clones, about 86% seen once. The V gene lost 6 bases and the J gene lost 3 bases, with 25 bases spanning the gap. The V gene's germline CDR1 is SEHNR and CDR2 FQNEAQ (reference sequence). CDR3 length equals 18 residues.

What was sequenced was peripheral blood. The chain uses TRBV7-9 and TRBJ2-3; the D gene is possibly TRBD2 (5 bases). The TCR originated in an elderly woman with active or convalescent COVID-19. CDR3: CASRKRGFGSASTDTQYF. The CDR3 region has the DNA TGTGCCAGCAGGAAAAGAGGGTTCGGATCGGCGAGTACAGATACGCAGTATTTT.